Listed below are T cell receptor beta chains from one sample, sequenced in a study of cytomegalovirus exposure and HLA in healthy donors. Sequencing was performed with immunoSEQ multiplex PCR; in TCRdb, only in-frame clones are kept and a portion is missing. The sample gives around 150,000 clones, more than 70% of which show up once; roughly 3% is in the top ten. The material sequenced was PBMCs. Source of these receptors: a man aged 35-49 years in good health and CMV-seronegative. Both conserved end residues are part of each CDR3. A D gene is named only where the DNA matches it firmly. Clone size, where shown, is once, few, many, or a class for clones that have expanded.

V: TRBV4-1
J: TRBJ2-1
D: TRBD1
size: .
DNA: TGCGCCAGCAGCCAAGCCCGAACAGGGGTGGGGTGGAATGAGCAGTTCTTC
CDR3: CASSQARTGVGWNEQFF

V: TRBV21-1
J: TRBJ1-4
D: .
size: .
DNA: TGTGCCAGCAGCCCTCCTTCCGGGGATGAAAAACTGTTTTTT
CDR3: CASSPPSGDEKLFF

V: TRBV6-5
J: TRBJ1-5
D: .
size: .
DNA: TGTGCCAGCAGGATCATGGCAGAAAGCAATCAGCCCCAGCATTTT
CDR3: CASRIMAESNQPQHF

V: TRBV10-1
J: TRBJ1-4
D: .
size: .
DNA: TGCGCCAGCACCGGGGGGTCTAATGAAAAACTGTTTTTT
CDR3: CASTGGSNEKLFF

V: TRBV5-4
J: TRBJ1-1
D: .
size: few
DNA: TGTGCCAGCAGCTTGGCCCCAGGGCTAGGCACTGAAGCTTTCTTT
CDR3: CASSLAPGLGTEAFF

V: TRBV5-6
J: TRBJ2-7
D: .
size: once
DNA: TGTGCCGGCAGCTTGGGACTTGACGGGCAGTACTTC
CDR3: CAGSLGLDGQYF

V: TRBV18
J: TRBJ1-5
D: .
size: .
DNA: TGTGCCAGCTCACCAGACAGTGGGAAAGATCAGCCCCAGCATTTT
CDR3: CASSPDSGKDQPQHF

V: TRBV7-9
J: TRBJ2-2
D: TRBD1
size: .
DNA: TGTGCCAGCAGCTTAAGACAGGGGGTGAACACCGGGGAGCTGTTTTTT
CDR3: CASSLRQGVNTGELFF

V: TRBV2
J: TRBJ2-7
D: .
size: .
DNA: TGTGCCAGCAGTGTGGGGGGTAGCGGTCTGTACGAGCAGTACTTC
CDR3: CASSVGGSGLYEQYF

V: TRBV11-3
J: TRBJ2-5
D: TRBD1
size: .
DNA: TGTGCCAGCAGCCAATTAACAGGGGGCATAGAGACCCAGTACTTC
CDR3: CASSQLTGGIETQYF

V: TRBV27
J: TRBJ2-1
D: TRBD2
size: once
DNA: TGTGCCAGCAGTTTATCGACTAGCGGGACATACAATGAGCAGTTCTTC
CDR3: CASSLSTSGTYNEQFF

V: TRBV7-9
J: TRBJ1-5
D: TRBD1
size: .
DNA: TGTGCCAGCAGCGGACAGGGAAGTCAGCCCCAGCATTTT
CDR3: CASSGQGSQPQHF

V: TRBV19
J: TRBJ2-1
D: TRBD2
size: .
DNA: TGTGCCAGTAGTCGGACTAGCGGGAGTATGGGTGAGCAGTTCTTC
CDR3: CASSRTSGSMGEQFF

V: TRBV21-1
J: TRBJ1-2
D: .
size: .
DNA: TGTGCCAGCAGCCACAGGAGAAGGTCCGATAACTATGGCTACACCTTC
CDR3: CASSHRRRSDNYGYTF

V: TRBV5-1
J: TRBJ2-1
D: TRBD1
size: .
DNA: TGCGCCAGCATGACAGGGCGGTACAATGAGCAGTTCTTC
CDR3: CASMTGRYNEQFF

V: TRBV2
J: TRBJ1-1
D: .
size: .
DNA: TGTGCCAGCAGGGAACATGTAGAGGCTGTGGCTTTCTTT
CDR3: CASREHVEAVAFF

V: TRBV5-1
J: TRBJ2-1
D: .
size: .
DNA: TGCGCCAGCAGCTTGGAGCTCTACAATGAGCAGTTCTTC
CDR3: CASSLELYNEQFF

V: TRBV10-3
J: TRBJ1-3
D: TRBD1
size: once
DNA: TGTGCCATCAGTGATATGGGACAGGGATATGATGGAAACACCATATATTTT
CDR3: CAISDMGQGYDGNTIYF

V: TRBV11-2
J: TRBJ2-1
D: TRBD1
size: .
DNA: TGTGCCAGCAGCTCGACAGGGAACCGCAATGAGCAGTTCTTC
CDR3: CASSSTGNRNEQFF

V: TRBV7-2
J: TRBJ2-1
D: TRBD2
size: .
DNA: TGTGCCAGCAGCCCGCCAGCGGGAGTAGGTTATGAGCAGTTCTTC
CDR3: CASSPPAGVGYEQFF

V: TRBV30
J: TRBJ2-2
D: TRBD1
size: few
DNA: TGTGCCTGGAGTGCCCAGGGGGCCGGGGAGCTGTTTTTT
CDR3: CAWSAQGAGELFF

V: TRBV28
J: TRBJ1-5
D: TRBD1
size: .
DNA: TGTGCCAGCACCCAGACAGGGGGCGCCCGACAGCCCCAGCATTTT
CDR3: CASTQTGGARQPQHF

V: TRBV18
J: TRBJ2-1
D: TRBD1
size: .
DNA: TGTGCCAGCTCACGGGAGACAGGGACAGGCTCCTACAATGAGCAGTTCTTC
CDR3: CASSRETGTGSYNEQFF

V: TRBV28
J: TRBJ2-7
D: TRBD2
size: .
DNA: TGTGCCAGCAGTACGGGACTAGCGGGACCCTACGAGCAGTACTTC
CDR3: CASSTGLAGPYEQYF